These 15 T cell receptor beta chains were all obtained from the same sample, sequenced in a study of human T cells and chemical hapten exposure. TCRdb ran MiXCR on the RACE reads and lists one entry per CDR3 protein. The data hold about 170,000 distinct CDR3 sequences, with roughly 25% observed a single time. Time point of the sample: patch test 3, about 24 weeks after DPC sensitization. Treatment described: therapeutic diphenylcyclopropenone sensitization with weekly scalp DPC. Sequenced here: whole blood, sampled in connection with sensitization to the hapten diphenylcyclopropenone (DPC). The receptors come from a woman aged 18-29 years with alopecia areata. Some clones in this sample may be carry-over from other donors' samples.

In DNA form, the CDR3 reads TGCGCCAGCAGCTTGGCACGACAGGTCACAGATACGCAGTATTTT. It encodes CASSLARQVTDTQYF. The chain links TRBV5-1 to TRBJ2-3, with a possible D match to TRBD1 (6 bases). The CDR3 has 15 amino acids. The V and J ends lost 0 bases and 2 bases respectively, with 10 bases between them. Germline CDR1 and CDR2: SGHRS and YFSETQ.

This clonotype was detected a few times. V and J are TRBV6-6 and TRBJ1-5, with D uncertain. The ends were cut back, 6 bases at V and 4 bases at J, with 10 bases in the middle. Looked up from germline, CDR1 is MNHNY and CDR2 is SVGAGI (reference sequence). This CDR3 comprises 13 residues. CDR3 in amino acids: CASRISENQPQHF. The CDR3 nucleotides read TGTGCCAGCAGGATCAGTGAGAATCAGCCCCAGCATTTT.

This clonotype has a handful of counts. V and J are TRBV4-1 and TRBJ2-1; possible D gene TRBD2, 7 bases. V lost 2 bases, J lost 1 base, and 12 bases lay in between. The germline V gene encodes CDR1 MGHRA and CDR2 YSYEKL. This CDR3 is built from 16 residues. The CDR3 region is CASSQLGGPSYNEQFF. The CDR3 nucleotides are TGCGCCAGCAGCCAACTCGGGGGGCCGTCCTACAATGAGCAGTTCTTC.

The CDR3, as DNA: TGTGCCAGCAGCTTACCTAGCGGGAAAGAGACCCAGTACTTC. Amino acid sequence: CASSLPSGKETQYF. V and J are TRBV5-4 and TRBJ2-5; 9 nucleotides align to TRBD2. J gave up 3 bases and V 2 bases, and 2 bases lay outside the gene matches. Germline-derived CDR1 and CDR2 are SGHNT and YYREEE (reference sequence). This CDR3 region has 14 residues.

This clonotype was counted ten times or more. The chain uses TRBV12-3 or TRBV12-4 and TRBJ2-1; no firm D call. The CDR3 runs to 14 residues. V lost 6 bases, J lost 5 bases, and 14 bases lay in between. CDR3 region: CASRMQTANNEQFF. The CDR3 DNA reads TGTGCCAGCAGGATGCAGACCGCTAACAATGAGCAGTTCTTC.

The chain has TRBV20-1 and TRBJ1-5; 8 nucleotides line up with TRBD1. CDR3 length: 13 residues. With V trimmed by 6 bases and J by 3 bases, 4 bases remained unmatched. Germline V lookup: CDR1 DFQATT, CDR2 SNEGSKA (reference sequence). CDR3 in DNA: TGCAGTGCAGGGACAGGATACAATCAGCCCCAGCATTTT. Protein sequence: CSAGTGYNQPQHF.

This clonotype has more than one count but fewer than ten. V and J are TRBV20-1 and TRBJ2-5; D possibly matches TRBD1 or TRBD2 (5 bases each). This CDR3 region has 14 residues. Per the germline V gene, CDR1 is DFQATT and CDR2 is SNEGSKA (reference sequence). Trimming pared 3 bases from V and 5 bases from J, leaving 16 bases between. In DNA, the CDR3 is TGCAGTGCTAGTCACGGGACCTCTACGGAGACCCAGTACTTC. Encoded protein: CSASHGTSTETQYF.

This clonotype has just a few counts. Here the CDR3 reads CASSQQGPAYEQYF. CDR3 bases: TGTGCCAGCAGTCAACAGGGCCCAGCCTACGAGCAGTACTTC. The rearrangement uses TRBV12-3 or TRBV12-4 and TRBJ2-7; D perhaps matches TRBD1 (6 bases). The CDR3 is 14 amino acids. V lost 5 bases and J lost 2, with 13 bases in between.

CDR3 amino acids: CASSPGLAGAFEQYF. DNA for the CDR3: TGTGCCAGCAGCCCCGGACTAGCGGGAGCGTTCGAGCAGTACTTC. V and J are TRBV11-1 and TRBJ2-7; TRBD2 agrees at 13 bases. In germline, CDR1 is SGHAT, CDR2 FQDESV (reference sequence). Trimming removed 5 bases from V and 6 bases from J; junction bases left unmatched: 7. The CDR3 covers 15 residues.

In this sample, this clonotype turned up many times. The chain employs TRBV4-1 and TRBJ2-7; 10 positions agree with TRBD2. Germline values: CDR1 MGHRA, CDR2 YSYEKL. The CDR3 consists of 16 residues. The trim removed 3 bases at V and 6 bases at J, leaving 11 bases unmatched. CDR3 DNA: TGCGCCAGCAGCCACCACCTAGCGGGGGAAAGGATCGAGCAGTACTTC. Its translation is CASSHHLAGERIEQYF.

The V gene is TRBV29-1, the J gene TRBJ2-1; 13 bases agree with TRBD2. After removal of 5 bases from V and 8 bases from J, the junction contained 15 bases not matched to a gene. This CDR3 is 17 amino acids long. The germline V gene has CDR1 SQVTM and CDR2 ANQGSEA. CDR3 nucleotides: TGCAGCGTTCCTACCCAGACAGGACTAGCGGGAGTGGATGAGCAGTTCTTC. Its translation: CSVPTQTGLAGVDEQFF.

This clonotype appeared a few times. The chain couples TRBV7-9 to TRBJ1-1; no clear D gene. The ends were cut back, 5 bases at V and 5 bases at J, with 6 bases in the middle. Germline V gene lookup returns CDR1 SEHNR and CDR2 FQNEAQ (reference sequence). The CDR3 has 11 residues. The DNA of the CDR3 is TGTGCCAGCAGCCAAAGGACTGAAGCTTTCTTT. Protein: CASSQRTEAFF.

This chain connects TRBV4-1 to TRBJ2-7, with D unresolved. V lost 1 base to trimming and J lost 0 bases, with 10 bases between them. The CDR3 has 15 residues. CDR1 MGHRA and CDR2 YSYEKL come from the germline V gene. CDR3 sequence (DNA): TGCGCCAGCAGCCAAGTCGAGGTGAGCTCCTACGAGCAGTACTTC. Protein sequence: CASSQVEVSSYEQYF.

The genes are TRBV4-2 and TRBJ2-1, with 11 bases matching TRBD2. Germline values: CDR1 LGHNA, CDR2 YNFKEQ. CDR3 size: 16 residues. With 4 bases clipped from V and 7 bases from J, the junction kept 9 bases outside the gene matches. DNA of the CDR3: TGTGCCAGCAGCCCCGATAGCGGGAGGGCCGGGAATGAGCAGTTCTTC. Translation gives CASSPDSGRAGNEQFF.

This clonotype was counted only a few times. CDR3 residues: CASSADRDEQFF. The CDR3 DNA reads TGTGCCAGCAGCGCCGATAGGGATGAGCAGTTCTTC. The V gene is TRBV9, the J gene TRBJ2-1; no reliable D call. Germline lookup yields CDR1 SGDLS and CDR2 YYNGEE. Between the trimmed V and J ends, which lost 3 bases and 8 bases, there was a span of 9 bases. This CDR3 comprises 12 residues.